The clone carrying this TCR beta chain was seen just once. The germline V gene has CDR1 SQVTM and CDR2 ANQGSEA. V was shortened by 4 bases and J by 1 base, with 11 bases between the two germline ends. This CDR3 comprises 13 residues. TCRdb keeps only in-frame clones here, not all; method: immunoSEQ multiplex PCR. The sample shows 300,000 to 500,000 clones, 70% to 90% of them seen only once. The data were taken from a study of blood T cell repertoires in COVID-19. This chain uses TRBV29-1 with TRBJ2-7, with a possible D match to TRBD1 (6 bases). Sequences were obtained from PBMCs or T cells enriched from blood (not recorded which). The source of this sequence is a woman aged 30 to 39 with acute COVID-19. The CDR3 reads CSVGSGTSYEQYF. The CDR3 nucleotides read TGCAGCGTTGGGTCGGGGACATCCTACGAGCAGTACTTC.